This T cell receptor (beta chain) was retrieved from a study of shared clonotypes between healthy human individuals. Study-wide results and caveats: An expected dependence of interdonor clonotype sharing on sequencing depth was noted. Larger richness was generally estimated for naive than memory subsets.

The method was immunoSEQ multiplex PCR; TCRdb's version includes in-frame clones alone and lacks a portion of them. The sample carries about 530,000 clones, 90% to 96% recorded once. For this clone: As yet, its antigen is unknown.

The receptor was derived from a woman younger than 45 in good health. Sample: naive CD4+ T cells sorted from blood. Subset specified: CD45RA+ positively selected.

Here the CDR3 reads CASSRGGGPPPGTGELFF. The CDR3 DNA is TGTGCCAGCAGCCGAGGAGGCGGGCCTCCCCCAGGCACCGGGGAGCTGTTTTTT. The chain is built from TRBV4-2 and TRBJ2-2; TRBD2 might be the D (5 bases). V dropped 4 bases and J dropped 4 bases, with 22 bases sitting between them. The CDR3 is 18 amino acids. Germline assignment: CDR1 LGHNA and CDR2 YNFKEQ.